This record looks at one T cell receptor beta chain sequence and its context. CDR1 and CDR2 (germline): SQVTM, ANQGSEA. The V gene lost 8 bases and the J gene lost 2 bases, with 16 bases spanning the gap. CDR3 size: 14 residues. The data belong to a study of blood T cell repertoires in COVID-19. Study in general: Acute and convalescent COVID-19 samples came from the United States, Italy and Spain.

How the authors handled the data: Estimated nucleated cell counts came from reference gene primer amplification. Profiled with immunoSEQ multiplex PCR; TCRdb holds only in-frame clones, not every one. D and trimming were read from the DNA, whereas the V and J calls and clone size are those reported in that table. The sample contains about 300,000 clones, approximately 86% of which appear only once. J is TRBJ2-1 and V is TRBV29-1, with D perhaps TRBD2 (5 bases). The source of this sequence is a man in his 70s with acute or convalescent COVID-19. The sample comprised peripheral blood. CDR3 nucleotides: TGCAGCCCCAGACTAATGGCGGCCTACAATGAGCAGTTCTTC. Protein product: CSPRLMAAYNEQFF.